These 5 T cell receptor beta chains were all obtained from the same sample, sequenced in a study of shared clonotypes between healthy human individuals. The assay was immunoSEQ multiplex PCR, and TCRdb's table has in-frame clones only and misses some. The sample contains more than 2,000,000 clones, over 90% of which appear only once. The sequenced sample consisted of naive CD4+ T cells from PBMCs. Subset reported: CD45RA+ positively selected. Source of these receptors: a man aged 18 to 29 in good health. Some clones in this sample may be carry-over from other donors' samples.

V usage is TRBV11-2 and J usage is TRBJ2-3, with D hard to call. V dropped 0 bases and J dropped 4 bases, with 5 bases sitting between them. The CDR3 spans 13 residues. The germline gives CDR1 SGHAT, CDR2 FQNNGV. For the CDR3, the DNA is TGTGCCAGCAGCTTAGATCTCCCAGATACGCAGTATTTT. This translates into CASSLDLPDTQYF.

The CDR3 loop reads CASSLTRTLGTVNQPQHF. In DNA form, the CDR3 reads TGTGCCAGCAGTTTAACCCGGACCCTCGGGACGGTCAATCAGCCCCAGCATTTT. The V gene is TRBV28, the J gene TRBJ1-5, with D possibly matching TRBD1 (5 bases). Trimming left V 2 bases short and J 3 bases short, with 20 bases between. The CDR3 runs 18 residues. The germline CDR1 and CDR2 sequences are MDHEN and SYDVKM.

The chain has TRBV29-1 and TRBJ1-3; D perhaps matches TRBD1 (5 bases). The CDR3 runs 12 residues. Germline V gives CDR1 SQVTM, CDR2 ANQGSEA. Trimming cost V 4 bases and J 4 bases, with 8 bases left between them. For the CDR3, the DNA is TGCAGCGTTGGTAACAGGGGAAACACCATATATTTT. It yields the protein CSVGNRGNTIYF.

This chain uses TRBV18 with TRBJ2-2; TRBD2 might be the D (5 bases). V was shortened by 8 bases and J by 7 bases, with 8 bases between the two germline ends. The CDR3 contains 11 residues. CDR1 KGHSH and CDR2 LQKENI come from the germline V gene. CDR3 protein: CASALDGELFF. CDR3 DNA: TGTGCCAGCGCACTAGACGGGGAGCTGTTTTTT.

The chain combines TRBV5-1 with TRBJ1-4; D may be TRBD1 (6 bases). Germline V CDR1 and CDR2: SGHRS, YFSETQ. CDR3 length equals 14 residues. The V and J ends lost 5 bases and 7 bases respectively, with 15 bases between them. Written as DNA, the CDR3 is TGCGCCAGCAGACCGACAGGCCCGTCTGAAAAACTGTTTTTT. It encodes CASRPTGPSEKLFF.